This T cell receptor beta chain was sequenced during a study of T cell responses to AZD1222 COVID-19 vaccine. Study overall: Timing groups of about 4 and about 12 weeks for second doses were pooled.

Comment on this clone: What it recognizes is unknown.

Sequencing was performed with immunoSEQ multiplex PCR; in TCRdb, only in-frame clones are kept and a portion is missing. The sample consists of roughly 100,000 clones, about 80% of them appearing once. Findings and caveats of the study: The donor group comprised mostly white British people and more females; the analysis possibly underestimated clonal diversity.

This CDR3 region has 15 residues. The specimen comprised peripheral blood, sampled on day 0 of AZD1222 vaccination. This TCR was recovered from an adult in good health. The chain employs TRBV21-1 and TRBJ1-1. TRBV21-1 is listed as a pseudogene. CDR3 sequence reads: CASSNRTDLNTEAFF. DNA for the CDR3: TGTGCCAGCAGCAACAGGACGGATTTGAACACTGAAGCTTTCTTT.